The 14 T cell receptor beta chains presented below share a single source sample, sequenced in a study of blood T cell repertoires in COVID-19 (dated by TCRdb to 2018 to 2021). The library was obtained by the immunoSEQ multiplex PCR assay. Sourced from immuneACCESS, this table was stored by TCRdb with only in-frame sequences that have V and J called. A share of the clones is absent; for the studies checked, an unresolved V gene accounts for under half, and the remainder has no known explanation. This sample gives 270,000 or so clones in total; 81% of them show up just once. The ten largest clones represent 2.5% to 3.5% of the sample. The material sequenced was peripheral blood. The receptors here all came from a woman in her sixties or seventies with active or convalescent COVID-19.

The CDR3 nucleotides read TGTGCCAGCAGCAGGCTCGACGGGGGGGCCACAGATACGCAGTATTTT. Its translation is CASSRLDGGATDTQYF. The rearrangement links TRBV3-1 (or the pseudogene TRBV3-2) to TRBJ2-3; the match to TRBD2 covers 8 bases. J gave up 2 bases and V 5 bases, and 9 bases lay outside the gene matches. Germline V lookup: CDR1 LGHDT, CDR2 YNNKEL (reference sequence). The CDR3 sequence is 16 residues long.

This clone was counted many times. The rearrangement joins TRBV7-6 to TRBJ2-3; the match to TRBD1 covers 8 bases. V was pared by 5 bases and J by 2 bases, with 6 bases of the junction left unmatched. CDR1 is SGHVS, CDR2 FNYEAQ, per germline. This CDR3 has 15 amino acids. This CDR3 reads CASSRDRQDTDTQYF. DNA for the CDR3: TGTGCCAGCAGCCGGGACAGGCAGGACACAGATACGCAGTATTTT.

Of note for this clone: The same CDR3 also results from other DNA sequences found in this sample. The chain couples TRBV7-2 to TRBJ2-3; 7 positions match TRBD2. After removal of 1 base from V and 1 base from J, the junction contained 5 bases not matched to a gene. The CDR3 sequence is 16 residues long. Germline CDR1 and CDR2: SGHTA and FQGNSA. This chain's CDR3 is CASSLGASGGTDTQYF. CDR3 DNA: TGTGCCAGCAGCTTAGGTGCCAGCGGGGGCACAGATACGCAGTATTTT.

This clone has a single count. The V and J genes are TRBV6-5 and TRBJ1-2; possible D gene TRBD1, 5 bases. The CDR3 sequence is 15 residues long. V dropped 9 bases and J dropped 1 base, with 18 bases sitting between them. Per the germline V gene, CDR1 is MNHEY and CDR2 is SVGAGI. The CDR3 loop reads CASRDGGGFNYGYTF. The CDR3 region has the DNA TGTGCCAGTCGCGACGGCGGGGGATTTAACTATGGCTACACCTTC.

This rearrangement joins TRBV9 to TRBJ1-2; the D gene is possibly TRBD1 (6 bases). The length of the CDR3 is 15 residues. V was clipped by 3 bases and J by 2 bases, with 14 bases between them. CDR1 is SGDLS and CDR2 is YYNGEE in the germline V gene. The CDR3 here is CASSGWTDSNYGYTF. CDR3 nucleotide sequence: TGTGCCAGCAGCGGGTGGACAGATTCGAACTATGGCTACACCTTC.

Only a few counts were recorded for this clone. The chain uses TRBV2 and TRBJ1-5; TRBD1 agrees at 9 bases. CDR1 SNHLY and CDR2 FYNNEI come from the germline V gene. This CDR3 comprises 20 residues. V dropped 0 bases and J dropped 3; count of bases not matched to a gene: 15. CDR3 sequence: CASSEALGTGRLPFNQPQHF. CDR3 bases: TGTGCCAGCAGTGAAGCGCTTGGGACAGGGAGGCTCCCTTTCAATCAGCCCCAGCATTTT.

The chain recombines TRBV12-3 or TRBV12-4 with TRBJ1-6, with D perhaps TRBD1 (5 bases). The V end was cut by 6 bases, the J end by 8 bases, with 8 bases between. The CDR3 has 12 residues. The CDR3 protein is CASSSGHSPLHF. The CDR3 DNA is TGTGCCAGCAGCTCAGGGCATTCACCCCTCCACTTT.

This clone showed up many times. The V call is TRBV7-8, the J call TRBJ1-5; D is possibly TRBD1 (6 bases). Deletions cut 3 bases from V and 4 bases from J, with 10 bases between. The CDR3 consists of 14 residues. Per germline, CDR1 SGHVS and CDR2 FQNEAQ. The chain's CDR3 is CASSLGAQNQPQHF. CDR3 DNA sequence: TGTGCCAGCAGCTTGGGGGCCCAGAATCAGCCCCAGCATTTT.

V is TRBV23-1 and J is TRBJ1-3; the match to TRBD1 covers 8 bases. TRBV23-1 belongs to the ORF category, with a function that is uncertain. CDR3 length equals 16 residues. V was clipped by 0 bases and J by 4 bases; unmatched bases: 5. CDR3 region: CASSQSVQGEGNTIYF. The DNA for the CDR3 is TGCGCCAGCAGTCAATCGGTACAGGGGGAAGGAAACACCATATATTTT.

This chain joins TRBV18 and TRBJ2-5, with D unclear. Looked up from germline, CDR1 is KGHSH and CDR2 is LQKENI. V gave up 5 bases and J gave up 5 bases, with 9 bases separating them. CDR3 length: 12 amino acids. For the CDR3, the DNA is TGTGCCAGCTCAACGGGTGGGGAGACCCAGTACTTC. This gives the protein CASSTGGETQYF.

This clone is a singleton in its sample. The rearrangement uses TRBV4-2 and TRBJ2-5; 8 bases match TRBD2. Germline V gene lookup returns CDR1 LGHNA and CDR2 YNFKEQ. The CDR3 consists of 17 residues. V shed 1 base, J shed 0 bases, and the junction held 7 bases outside the gene matches. The CDR3 region is CASSQGRSGGHQETQYF. The CDR3 nucleotides read TGTGCCAGCAGCCAAGGACGAAGCGGGGGCCACCAAGAGACCCAGTACTTC.

This clone was counted a few times. The rearrangement joins TRBV10-3 to TRBJ2-7; maybe TRBD2 (6 bases). The CDR3 totals 14 residues. Trimming removed 6 bases at V and 5 bases at J, with 17 bases between. Germline CDR1 reads ENHRY; CDR2 reads SYGVKD. The chain's CDR3 is CAIRAGYRGDEQYF. In nucleotides, the CDR3 is TGTGCCATCAGGGCGGGGTACAGAGGCGACGAGCAGTACTTC.

The rearrangement links TRBV27 to TRBJ1-2, with 9 bases identical to TRBD1. CDR1 and CDR2 from the germline V gene are MNHEY and SMNVEV (reference sequence). V lost 8 bases, J lost 4 bases, and 17 bases stayed unmatched. This CDR3 is 17 amino acids long. The CDR3 region is CASQDSGQGPRIYGYTF. The DNA of the CDR3 is TGTGCCAGCCAGGACTCGGGACAGGGCCCCAGGATCTATGGCTACACCTTC.

This clone has ten or more counts. The chain combines TRBV14 with TRBJ2-7; 9 bases agree with TRBD1. The CDR3 runs to 15 residues. With V trimmed by 6 bases and J by 1 base, 7 bases remained unmatched. The germline V gene has CDR1 SGHDN and CDR2 FVKESK. CDR3 nucleotides: TGTGCCAGCAGTGGTCGGACAGGGGCATCCTACGAGCAGTACTTC. It encodes CASSGRTGASYEQYF.